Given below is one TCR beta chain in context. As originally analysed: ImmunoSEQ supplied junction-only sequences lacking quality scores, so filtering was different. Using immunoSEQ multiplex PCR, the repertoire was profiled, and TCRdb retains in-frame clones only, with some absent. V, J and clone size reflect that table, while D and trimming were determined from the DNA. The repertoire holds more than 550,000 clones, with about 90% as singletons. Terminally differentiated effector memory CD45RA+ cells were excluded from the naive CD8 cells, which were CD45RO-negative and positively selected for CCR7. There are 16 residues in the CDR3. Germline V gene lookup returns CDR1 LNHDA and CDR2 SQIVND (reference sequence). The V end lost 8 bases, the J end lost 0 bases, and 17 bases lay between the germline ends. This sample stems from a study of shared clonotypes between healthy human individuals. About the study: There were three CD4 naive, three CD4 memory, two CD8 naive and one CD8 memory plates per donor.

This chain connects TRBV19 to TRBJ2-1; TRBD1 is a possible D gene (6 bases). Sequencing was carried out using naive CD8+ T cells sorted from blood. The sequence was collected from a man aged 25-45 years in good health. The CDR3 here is CASSITGIYSYNEQFF. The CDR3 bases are TGTGCCAGTTCGATAACAGGGATTTACTCCTACAATGAGCAGTTCTTC. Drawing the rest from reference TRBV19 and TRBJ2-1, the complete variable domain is DGGITQSPKYLFRKEGQNVTLSCEQNLNHDAMYWYRQDPGQGLRLIYYSQIVNDFQKGDIAEGYSVSREKKESFPLTVTSAQKNPTAFYLCASSITGIYSYNEQFFGPGTRLTVL.